These T cell receptor beta chains were read from a single sample in a study of blood T cell repertoires in COVID-19. Clones were sequenced by immunoSEQ multiplex PCR, and TCRdb holds only the in-frame ones, with some missing. The sample consists of under 60,000 clones, 70% to 85% of them appearing once. The sequenced sample consisted of peripheral blood. These receptors were obtained from a man aged 55 to 70 with acute or convalescent COVID-19. Each CDR3 is given with its conserved first and last residue. A D gene is named only where the DNA matches it firmly. Clone sizes are given selectively: once, few, many, or a class where the clone is expanded.

D: -
J: TRBJ2-7
size: -
V: TRBV7-2
DNA: TGTGCCAGCAGCTTAGCGGGGAGGAGAGGTTCCTACGAGCAGTACTTC
CDR3: CASSLAGRRGSYEQYF

D: TRBD2
J: TRBJ2-1
size: -
V: TRBV13
DNA: TGTGCCAGCAGCATTCCTAGCGGGGAACACAATGAGCAGTTCTTC
CDR3: CASSIPSGEHNEQFF

D: TRBD1
J: TRBJ1-2
size: -
V: TRBV9
DNA: TGTGCCAGCAGCGTAGCGTTGGGACAGACCTATGGCTACACCTTC
CDR3: CASSVALGQTYGYTF

D: TRBD2
J: TRBJ2-3
size: -
V: TRBV14
DNA: TGTGCCAGCAGCCAAGACGGGGGGGTGATAACAGATACGCAGTATTTT
CDR3: CASSQDGGVITDTQYF

D: TRBD1
J: TRBJ1-2
size: once
V: TRBV7-8
DNA: TGTGCCAGCAGCTTGAACAGGGGGCAACTCAACTATGGCTACACCTTC
CDR3: CASSLNRGQLNYGYTF

D: -
J: TRBJ2-2
size: -
V: TRBV5-1
DNA: TGCGCCAGCAGCTTCACAGGGTTCGGCACCGGGGAGCTGTTTTTT
CDR3: CASSFTGFGTGELFF

D: TRBD1
J: TRBJ2-7
size: few
V: TRBV6-5
DNA: TGTGCCAGCAGAGAGAGGACAGGGAACTACGAGCAGTACTTC
CDR3: CASRERTGNYEQYF

D: -
J: TRBJ1-1
size: once
V: TRBV18
DNA: TGTGCCAGCTCACCATTGCTTACAGGAATGAACACTGAAGCTTTCTTT
CDR3: CASSPLLTGMNTEAFF

D: TRBD1
J: TRBJ1-2
size: -
V: TRBV7-8
DNA: TGTGCCAGCAGCTCCGGGACAGGGGTTGGCTACACCTTC
CDR3: CASSSGTGVGYTF

D: TRBD1
J: TRBJ1-4
size: -
V: TRBV3-1/TRBV3-2
DNA: TGTGCCAGCAGCCAAGCTAGGGGACAGGGGAAGAAACTGTTTTTT
CDR3: CASSQARGQGKKLFF

D: TRBD1
J: TRBJ1-5
size: -
V: TRBV19
DNA: TGTGCCAGTAGTACCCGCGAGGGACAGGGAGGACAGCCCCAGCATTTT
CDR3: CASSTREGQGGQPQHF

D: TRBD1
J: TRBJ1-4
size: -
V: TRBV6-5
DNA: TGTGCCAGCAGTTTACAGGGGGCTGGTGAAAAACTGTTTTTT
CDR3: CASSLQGAGEKLFF

D: -
J: TRBJ1-1
size: -
V: TRBV7-2
DNA: TGTGCCAGCAGCCCAGACCCACGAGCAGGGCGGGCTTTCTTT
CDR3: CASSPDPRAGRAFF

D: TRBD2
J: TRBJ2-3
size: -
V: TRBV29-1
DNA: TGCAGCGTGAACGGGGGGGGGACAGATACGCAGTATTTT
CDR3: CSVNGGGTDTQYF

D: TRBD2
J: TRBJ2-5
size: -
V: TRBV4-2
DNA: TGTGCCAGCAGTCCGGGACTAGCGGGGGTAGAGACCCAGTACTTC
CDR3: CASSPGLAGVETQYF

D: TRBD1
J: TRBJ2-7
size: few
V: TRBV2
DNA: TGTGCCAGCGGAAGGGGGACAGGGTACCACGAGCAGTACTTC
CDR3: CASGRGTGYHEQYF

D: TRBD1
J: TRBJ1-3
size: -
V: TRBV2
DNA: TGTGCCAGCAGGAGACAGGGGAGCTCTGGAAACACCATATATTTT
CDR3: CASRRQGSSGNTIYF

D: TRBD2
J: TRBJ2-5
size: -
V: TRBV13
DNA: TGTGCCAGCAGCTCCAGGACTAGCGGGGGGGGAGAGACCCAGTACTTC
CDR3: CASSSRTSGGGETQYF

D: -
J: TRBJ2-4
size: -
V: TRBV12-3/TRBV12-4
DNA: TGTGCCAGCAGAAATTCCAGGGCGTACATTCAGTACTTC
CDR3: CASRNSRAYIQYF

D: -
J: TRBJ2-1
size: -
V: TRBV2
DNA: TGTGCCAGCAGTGCAGGGCCCCCCTCCTACAATGAGCAGTTCTTC
CDR3: CASSAGPPSYNEQFF

D: -
J: TRBJ1-2
size: -
V: TRBV12-3/TRBV12-4
DNA: TGTGCCAGCAGTTTAGGGGACTTGGGTGGCTACACCTTC
CDR3: CASSLGDLGGYTF

D: -
J: TRBJ2-1
size: -
V: TRBV7-3
DNA: TGTGCCAGCAGCTTAACGGGGGCAGGGGAGCAGTTCTTC
CDR3: CASSLTGAGEQFF

D: TRBD1
J: TRBJ1-2
size: few
V: TRBV2
DNA: TGTGCCAGCAGCGCCGGGACAGGGGGCGACTATGGCTACACCTTC
CDR3: CASSAGTGGDYGYTF

D: TRBD1
J: TRBJ1-1
size: -
V: TRBV9
DNA: TGTGCCAGCAGCCCGACAGGGGCTTCCCTTGAAGCTTTCTTT
CDR3: CASSPTGASLEAFF

D: -
J: TRBJ1-3
size: -
V: TRBV11-2
DNA: TGTGCCAGCAGCCTAATGTCACAGGTCTCTGGAAACACCATATATTTT
CDR3: CASSLMSQVSGNTIYF

D: TRBD1
J: TRBJ2-3
size: -
V: TRBV25-1
DNA: TGTGCCAGCAGTGAACCCGGACAGGGGGCTCGGGGCACAGATACGCAGTATTTT
CDR3: CASSEPGQGARGTDTQYF

D: TRBD1
J: TRBJ1-3
size: -
V: TRBV29-1
DNA: TGCAGCGTTACCGGGACAGTGGGCTCTGGAAACACCATATATTTT
CDR3: CSVTGTVGSGNTIYF

D: -
J: TRBJ2-7
size: -
V: TRBV10-2
DNA: TGCGCCAGCGGGGGGACAGCTTACGAGCAGTACTTC
CDR3: CASGGTAYEQYF

D: -
J: TRBJ1-2
size: few
V: TRBV6-5
DNA: TGTGCCAGCAGTTTAAGACAGGACTATGGCTACACCTTC
CDR3: CASSLRQDYGYTF

D: -
J: TRBJ1-5
size: -
V: TRBV7-9
DNA: TGTGCCAGCAGCTTAGACAGGGTAAGGAATCAGCCCCAGCATTTT
CDR3: CASSLDRVRNQPQHF